The 23 T cell receptor beta chains below come from one sample, sequenced in a study of response to subunit inactivated influenza vaccine. Via MiXCR, TCRdb re-called the RT-PCR reads, giving one row per CDR3 protein. Of hundreds of thousands of distinct CDR3 sequences listed, 12% to 15% are singletons. Sample: PBMCs from blood, taken 14 to 15 days before vaccination. These receptors all come from a man over 45 who received an inactivated influenza vaccine.

This chain uses TRBV15 with TRBJ1-6; D is undetermined. Germline assignment: CDR1 LNHNV and CDR2 YYDKDF (reference sequence). V was pared by 3 bases and J by 8 bases, with 5 bases between. CDR3 size: 12 residues. The CDR3, as DNA: TGTGCCACCAGCAGTTTAGATTCACCCCTCCACTTT. As protein: CATSSLDSPLHF. The complete variable domain, with remaining parts taken from reference TRBV15 and TRBJ1-6, reads DAMVIQNPRYQVTQFGKPVTLSCSQTLNHNVMYWYQQKSSQAPKLLFHYYDKDFNNEADTPDNFQSRRPNTSFCFLDIRSPGLGDTAMYLCATSSLDSPLHFGNGTRLTVT.

This rearrangement joins TRBV2 to TRBJ2-4; 7 bases agree with TRBD1. This CDR3 comprises 14 residues. The V segment lost 7 bases and the J segment 1 base; nucleotides outside the gene matches: 4. Germline lookup yields CDR1 SNHLY and CDR2 FYNNEI. CDR3 in DNA: TGTGCCAGCAAGGGGGCCGCGGCCAAAAACATTCAGTACTTC. Its protein is CASKGAAAKNIQYF.

This clonotype showed up just once. The V gene is TRBV4-1, the J gene TRBJ2-1, with D perhaps given as TRBD1 or TRBD2 (5 bases each). Trimming took 0 bases from V and 9 from J, leaving 12 bases between them. This CDR3 region has 14 residues. The germline V gene encodes CDR1 MGHRA and CDR2 YSYEKL. In DNA form, the CDR3 reads TGCGCCAGCAGCCAAGACACGGGGCGTACTGAGCAGTTCTTC. It translates to CASSQDTGRTEQFF.

This chain joins TRBV7-2 and TRBJ1-6; 11 bases fit TRBD1. The CDR3 length is 15 residues. Germline V gene sequence: CDR1 SGHTA, CDR2 FQGNSA. V dropped 5 bases and J dropped 10; count of bases not matched to a gene: 7. The CDR3 protein is CASSPGTGGSSPLHF. The DNA of the CDR3 is TGTGCCAGCAGCCCCGGGACAGGGGGGTCATCACCCCTCCACTTT. Looking up the rest from reference TRBV7-2 and TRBJ1-6 gives the full variable domain: GAGVSQSPSNKVTEKGKDVELRCDPISGHTALYWYRQSLGQGLEFLIYFQGNSAPDKSGLPSDRFSAERTGGSVSTLTIQRTQQEDSAVYLCASSPGTGGSSPLHFGNGTRLTVT.

This sequence joins TRBV7-2 and TRBJ2-1; D may be TRBD2 (5 bases). Germline-derived CDR1 and CDR2 are SGHTA and FQGNSA. V lost 5 bases to trimming and J lost 9 bases, with 17 bases between them. The CDR3 spans 14 residues. CDR3 coding DNA: TGTGCCAGCAGCCCTAGCCCCCTAGTATTTGAGCAGTTCTTC. This encodes CASSPSPLVFEQFF.

This clonotype was observed at least ten times. The chain couples TRBV7-2 to TRBJ1-1; D remains unclear. V lost 6 bases, J lost 4 bases, and 12 bases lay in between. In germline, CDR1 is SGHTA, CDR2 FQGNSA. This CDR3 is 13 amino acids long. CDR3 nucleotide sequence: TGTGCCAGCAGATCACGGGGATCCACTGAAGCTTTCTTT. Its protein product is CASRSRGSTEAFF.

This clonotype appeared many times. The gene calls are TRBV6-2 or TRBV6-3 and TRBJ1-2; D gene unclear. Germline V CDR1 and CDR2: MNHEY, SVGEGT. Trimming stripped 6 bases from V and 1 base from J, with 12 bases between. The CDR3 spans 14 residues. The CDR3 DNA follows: TGTGCCAGCAGATCCAGAGGACTTAACTATGGCTACACCTTC. This codes for CASRSRGLNYGYTF.

The gene calls are TRBV10-2 and TRBJ2-7, with D unclear. CDR1 and CDR2 from the germline V gene are WSHSY and SAAADI. V shed 3 bases and J shed 0 bases, with 9 bases lying between them. This CDR3 is 14 amino acids long. CDR3 in amino acids: CASSDFANSYEQYF. DNA of the CDR3: TGCGCCAGCAGTGATTTCGCCAACTCCTACGAGCAGTACTTC.

The CDR3: CASSLNRVLRSSYNEQFF. The CDR3 DNA reads as TGTGCCAGCAGTTTAAATAGAGTTCTCAGGAGCTCCTACAATGAGCAGTTCTTC. This chain uses TRBV12-3 or TRBV12-4 with TRBJ2-1; D call uncertain. The CDR3 runs 18 residues. The V gene lost 2 bases and the J gene lost 0 bases, with 17 bases spanning the gap.

A few counts support this clonotype. The chain has TRBV4-3 and TRBJ2-1; TRBD2 aligns across 12 bases. V lost 1 base, J lost 10 bases, and 5 bases stayed unmatched. Germline loops: CDR1 LGHNA, CDR2 YSLEER. The CDR3 is 15 residues long. CDR3 DNA: TGCGCCAGCAGCCAAGGGACTAGCGGGGTTTTGGAGCAGTTCTTC. Amino acids: CASSQGTSGVLEQFF.

This clonotype was picked up many times. J is TRBJ1-6 and V is TRBV7-9, with D hard to call. The germline V gene has CDR1 SEHNR and CDR2 FQNEAQ (reference sequence). This CDR3 has 15 amino acids. Deletions cut 6 bases from V and 10 bases from J, with 19 bases between. Here the CDR3 reads CASRRSGREGSPLHF. CDR3 coding DNA: TGTGCCAGCAGGCGAAGTGGGAGGGAAGGATCACCCCTCCACTTT.

The CDR3 nucleotides read TGCAGTGCCACCCGGACTTTCCTTAGCACAGATACGCAGTATTTT. Translated, it gives CSATRTFLSTDTQYF. V usage is TRBV20-1 and J usage is TRBJ2-3; D is perhaps TRBD2 (5 bases). Trimming pared 6 bases from V and 0 bases from J, leaving 16 bases between. The CDR3 contains 15 residues. CDR1 is DFQATT, CDR2 SNEGSKA, per germline (reference sequence).

This clonotype showed up just a few times. The chain combines TRBV20-1 with TRBJ1-5, with D perhaps TRBD1 (5 bases). Trimming shortened V by 6 bases and J by 5 bases, and 20 bases separated the two germline ends. Germline V gene sequence: CDR1 DFQATT, CDR2 SNEGSKA (reference sequence). CDR3 length equals 15 residues. The CDR3 sequence: CSAPNGGLGYQPQHF. The CDR3 DNA sequence: TGCAGTGCCCCTAACGGGGGGTTGGGTTATCAGCCCCAGCATTTT.

There are a few counts of this clonotype. This rearrangement joins TRBV4-2 to TRBJ2-1, with 9 bases fitting TRBD2. The J segment lost 4 bases and the V segment lost 4 bases, leaving 14 bases of the junction unmatched. Looked up from germline, CDR1 is LGHNA and CDR2 is YNFKEQ. The CDR3 spans 18 residues. The CDR3 DNA reads TGTGCCAGCAGCCCTCCCCCAGTAGCGGGAGTTCTGTACAATGAGCAGTTCTTC. The encoded protein is CASSPPPVAGVLYNEQFF.

This clonotype was seen repeatedly, ten times or more. The chain links TRBV4-3 to TRBJ1-6; no reliable D call. Germline CDR1 is LGHNA and CDR2 is YSLEER. Trimming cost V 0 bases and J 3 bases, with 9 bases left between them. The CDR3 length is 16 residues. CDR3 sequence reads: CASSQELRSYNSPLHF. CDR3 nucleotide sequence: TGCGCCAGCAGCCAAGAGCTCAGAAGCTATAATTCACCCCTCCACTTT.

This clonotype was observed a few times. This sequence joins TRBV29-1 and TRBJ2-7, with 9 bases fitting TRBD2. CDR3 length equals 12 residues. Germline V gene data show CDR1 as SQVTM and CDR2 as ANQGSEA. V was pared by 4 bases and J by 6 bases, with 4 bases of the junction left unmatched. CDR3 region: CSVGSAGGEQYF. CDR3 DNA: TGCAGCGTTGGGTCAGCGGGAGGCGAGCAGTACTTC.

The chain recombines TRBV27 with TRBJ2-7, with 8 bases matching TRBD1. CDR1 and CDR2 (germline): MNHEY, SMNVEV (reference sequence). The CDR3 totals 15 residues. The V gene end was trimmed by 3 bases and the J gene end by 3 bases; junction bases not matched to a gene: 7. The CDR3 nucleotides are TGTGCCAGCAGTTTCGGGGACAGGCTTGGCTACGAGCAGTACTTC. Translating it yields CASSFGDRLGYEQYF.

This clonotype was observed a handful of times. The CDR3 loop is CASSLGGLGTGELFF. DNA of the CDR3: TGTGCCAGCAGCTTAGGTGGCCTTGGCACCGGGGAGCTGTTTTTT. The chain combines TRBV7-3 with TRBJ2-2, with no clear D. Deletions cut 2 bases from V and 4 bases from J, with 11 bases between. Germline-derived CDR1 and CDR2 are SGHTA and FQGTGA. The CDR3 runs to 15 residues.

The genes are TRBV27 and TRBJ2-1; 12 bases agree with TRBD2. J was trimmed by 3 bases and V by 3 bases; bases with no gene match: 3. Germline V gene data show CDR1 as MNHEY and CDR2 as SMNVEV (reference sequence). This CDR3 has 16 amino acids. The CDR3 loop is CASSFRTSGNYNEQFF. CDR3 coding DNA: TGTGCCAGCAGTTTCCGGACTAGCGGGAACTACAATGAGCAGTTCTTC.

The chain carries TRBV4-1 and TRBJ2-3, with 10 bases lining up with TRBD2. With 0 bases clipped from V and 2 bases from J, the junction kept 8 bases outside the gene matches. The germline gives CDR1 MGHRA, CDR2 YSYEKL. The CDR3 covers 18 residues. CDR3 amino acids: CASSQDPGLAAFTDTQYF. The DNA for the CDR3 is TGCGCCAGCAGCCAAGATCCCGGACTAGCGGCCTTCACAGATACGCAGTATTTT.

There are a few counts of this clonotype. V is TRBV12-3 or TRBV12-4 and J is TRBJ2-2, with D hard to call. The CDR3 sequence is 17 residues long. The V and J ends lost 0 bases and 1 base respectively, with 12 bases between them. CDR3 sequence reads: CASSLAWQLRNTGELFF. The CDR3 DNA reads TGTGCCAGCAGTTTAGCGTGGCAATTGAGGAACACCGGGGAGCTGTTTTTT.

V and J are TRBV6-2 or TRBV6-3 and TRBJ1-1, with no clear D. Trimming removed 10 bases from V and 0 bases from J, with 12 bases in between. The CDR3 has 13 residues. Germline CDR1 is MNHEY and CDR2 is SVGEGT. The CDR3 spells CATIGRLNTEAFF. In nucleotides, the CDR3 is TGTGCCACCATAGGACGGCTGAACACTGAAGCTTTCTTT.

This chain uses TRBV6-6 with TRBJ2-7, with 11 bases lining up with TRBD1. The CDR3 has 21 amino acids. With V trimmed by 2 bases and J by 3 bases, 21 bases remained unmatched. Germline assignment: CDR1 MNHNY and CDR2 SVGAGI (reference sequence). This chain's CDR3 is CASSYRRPGQGVVAESYEQYF. The CDR3 DNA reads TGTGCCAGCAGTTACCGCAGGCCGGGACAGGGGGTAGTAGCGGAGAGCTACGAGCAGTACTTC.